The subject of this entry is one T cell receptor (beta chain). These data originate in a study of blood T cell repertoires in COVID-19. Study summary: Samples representing acute and convalescent COVID-19 were sourced from the United States, Italy and Spain. PBMCs, B-cell-depleted T cells, or T cells were the source of the cDNA or gDNA that made up the material.

The CDR3 consists of 16 residues. Between the trimmed V and J ends, which lost 0 bases and 3 bases, there was a span of 14 bases. Germline V gives CDR1 LGHNA, CDR2 YNFKEQ. Per the original methods: Estimation of nucleated cell counts was performed using reference gene primer amplification. TCRdb keeps only in-frame clones here, not all; method: immunoSEQ multiplex PCR. V, J and clone size are those of that table, while D and trimming were read from the DNA. The sample holds tens of thousands of clones, 75% to 90% seen once. The source of this sequence is a woman aged 80 or over with active or convalescent COVID-19. The sequenced sample consisted of peripheral blood. The rearrangement links TRBV4-2 to TRBJ2-5, with a weak D call TRBD1 (6 bases). This chain's CDR3 is CASSQDQGGVEETQYF. DNA for the CDR3: TGTGCCAGCAGCCAAGATCAAGGGGGAGTAGAAGAGACCCAGTACTTC.